These 22 T cell receptor beta chains were all obtained from the same sample, sequenced in a study of blood T cell repertoires in COVID-19. Assay used: immunoSEQ multiplex PCR; TCRdb lists only in-frame clones, some missing. The repertoire holds 180,000 or so clones, over 70% seen once, with approximately 15% in the top ten. What was sequenced was PBMCs or T cells enriched from blood (not recorded which). These receptors were collected from a man aged 60 to 75 who had been exposed to COVID-19.

J is TRBJ2-1 and V is TRBV11-3; D not resolved. The V gene lost 1 base and the J gene lost 2 bases, with 6 bases spanning the gap. From germline, CDR1 is SGHNT and CDR2 YENEEA. There are 14 residues in the CDR3. Here the CDR3 DNA reads TGTGCCAGCAGCTTAGGACAAACCTACAATGAGCAGTTCTTC. It yields the protein CASSLGQTYNEQFF.

The chain employs TRBV5-1 and TRBJ2-7, with 7 bases identical to TRBD2. The V gene's germline CDR1 is SGHRS and CDR2 YFSETQ. With 4 bases clipped from V and 1 base from J, the junction kept 5 bases outside the gene matches. The CDR3 is 14 residues long. The CDR3 coding sequence is TGCGCCAGCAGCCATACGGGGGGTTCCTACGAGCAGTACTTC. Translating gives CASSHTGGSYEQYF.

The V and J genes are TRBV6-5 and TRBJ2-5, with TRBD2 as a possible D gene (5 bases). CDR1 and CDR2 from the germline V gene are MNHEY and SVGAGI. V lost 5 bases, J lost 5 bases, and 15 bases lay in between. This CDR3 region has 14 residues. The CDR3 protein is CASSPLGVWETQYF. The DNA for the CDR3 is TGTGCCAGCAGTCCACTAGGCGTTTGGGAGACCCAGTACTTC.

The CDR3 sequence is CASSPSSGPPYEQYF. In nucleotides, the CDR3 is TGTGCCAGCAGTCCATCTAGCGGGCCTCCCTACGAGCAGTACTTC. V usage is TRBV6-5 and J usage is TRBJ2-7, with 8 bases fitting TRBD2. V shed 5 bases, J shed 2 bases, and the junction held 8 bases outside the gene matches. From germline, CDR1 is MNHEY and CDR2 SVGAGI. The length of the CDR3 is 15 residues.

This clone is deemed medium-sized. V and J are TRBV5-1 and TRBJ2-1, with 8 bases lining up with TRBD2. Per germline, CDR1 SGHRS and CDR2 YFSETQ. The CDR3 runs to 14 residues. V shed 5 bases and J 6 bases; nucleotides not matched to a gene: 7. CDR3 bases: TGCGCCAGCAGAAAAGCGGGAGCCATCAATGAGCAGTTCTTC. This translates into CASRKAGAINEQFF.

V gene TRBV27 combines with J gene TRBJ2-1; TRBD2 matches at 7 bases. Trimming cost V 6 bases and J 8 bases; bases outside gene matches: 10. Germline CDR1 and CDR2: MNHEY and SMNVEV (reference sequence). CDR3 length equals 14 residues. In nucleotides, the CDR3 is TGTGCCAGCAGACCCTGGGTGGGAGGGCATGAGCAGTTCTTC. Protein sequence: CASRPWVGGHEQFF.

In its sample, this clone was seen a few times. This chain's CDR3 is CASSPWTGRYEQYF. CDR3 in DNA: TGTGCCAGCAGTCCCTGGACAGGGAGGTACGAGCAGTACTTC. This chain links TRBV6-5 with TRBJ2-7; TRBD1 matches 8 bases. Germline-derived CDR1 and CDR2 are MNHEY and SVGAGI. V shed 5 bases and J 4 bases; nucleotides not matched to a gene: 7. The CDR3 has 14 residues.

This chain uses TRBV18 with TRBJ2-5, with 7 bases matching TRBD1. CDR1 is KGHSH and CDR2 is LQKENI in the germline V gene. V lost 1 base, J lost 3 bases, and 2 bases stayed unmatched. There are 14 residues in the CDR3. The CDR3 nucleotides read TGTGCCAGCTCACCACTAGGGACAGAAGAGACCCAGTACTTC. It codes for CASSPLGTEETQYF.

This clone was seen a few times. The chain employs TRBV7-9 and TRBJ1-1; 8 nucleotides align to TRBD1. Germline V gives CDR1 SEHNR, CDR2 FQNEAQ (reference sequence). There are 13 residues in the CDR3. V trimming: 5 bases; J trimming: 3 bases; junction bases outside the gene matches: 2. CDR3 residues: CASSPTGDTEAFF. The CDR3 DNA reads TGTGCCAGCAGCCCGACAGGGGACACTGAAGCTTTCTTT.

V is TRBV30 and J is TRBJ2-3; 9 bases map to TRBD1. Germline CDR1 is GTSNPN and CDR2 is SVGIG (reference sequence). The CDR3 runs 15 residues. J lost 5 bases, V lost 2 bases, and 8 bases had no gene match. The CDR3 DNA reads as TGTGCCTGGAGTTTCCGGGACAGGGTGCAAGATACGCAGTATTTT. It is translated as CAWSFRDRVQDTQYF.

The chain links TRBV30 to TRBJ2-7; D possibly corresponds to TRBD2 (5 bases). Deletions cut 3 bases from V and 0 bases from J, with 9 bases between. The germline gives CDR1 GTSNPN, CDR2 SVGIG (reference sequence). This CDR3 region has 13 residues. Here the CDR3 DNA reads TGTGCCTGGAGCTCGGGGAGCTCCTACGAGCAGTACTTC. This sequence encodes CAWSSGSSYEQYF.

The rearrangement links TRBV5-8 to TRBJ1-3; the D is unclear. The germline V gene encodes CDR1 SGHTS and CDR2 YDEGEE. The length of the CDR3 is 15 residues. The V end was cut by 4 bases, the J end by 0 bases, with 11 bases between. The CDR3 here is CASSREGNSGNTIYF. DNA of the CDR3: TGTGCCAGCAGCCGGGAGGGCAACTCTGGAAACACCATATATTTT.

The table lists this clone with a count of one. The chain has TRBV6-6 and TRBJ1-2; D uncertain. The CDR3 is 15 amino acids. Per the germline V gene, CDR1 is MNHNY and CDR2 is SVGAGI (reference sequence). The V gene lost 2 bases and the J gene lost 1 base, with 11 bases spanning the gap. The CDR3 is CASSYGSRVNYGYTF. The DNA of the CDR3 is TGTGCCAGCAGTTACGGTTCCCGGGTTAACTATGGCTACACCTTC.

The CDR3 spells CASSYSRLAPEQYF. CDR3 in DNA: TGTGCCAGCAGTTACTCCCGACTAGCACCCGAGCAGTACTTC. The chain joins TRBV6-5 to TRBJ2-7; 7 bases fit TRBD2. Germline V gives CDR1 MNHEY, CDR2 SVGAGI. Trimming took 0 bases from V and 6 from J; bases not matched to a gene: 5. The CDR3 length is 14 residues.

The gene calls are TRBV30 and TRBJ2-7; 8 bases match TRBD1. Germline CDR1 and CDR2: GTSNPN and SVGIG (reference sequence). The CDR3 sequence is 16 residues long. V shed 0 bases, J shed 6 bases, and the junction held 13 bases outside the gene matches. This chain's CDR3 is CAWSVRPSRGLREQYF. The CDR3 DNA reads as TGTGCCTGGAGTGTACGACCGAGCAGGGGGCTCCGCGAGCAGTACTTC.

This clone was seen more than once but under ten times. The CDR3 coding sequence is TGTGCCAGCAGCGTGGGACAGGGCATTACCTACGAGCAGTACTTC. As protein: CASSVGQGITYEQYF. The V and J genes are TRBV5-4 and TRBJ2-7; 9 bases match TRBD1. The ends lost 4 bases at V and 2 bases at J; junction bases unmatched: 7. The CDR3 runs to 15 residues. The V gene's germline CDR1 is SGHNT and CDR2 YYREEE (reference sequence). Full variable domain (missing parts from reference TRBV5-4 and TRBJ2-7): ETGVTQSPTHLIKTRGQQVTLRCSSQSGHNTVSWYQQALGQGPQFIFQYYREEENGRGNFPPRFSGLQFPNYSSELNVNALELDDSALYLCASSVGQGITYEQYFGPGTRLTVT.

The chain couples TRBV7-3 to TRBJ1-1; maybe TRBD1 (6 bases). Trimming took off 0 bases at V and 5 bases at J, with 13 bases between the two ends. Per the germline V gene, CDR1 is SGHTA and CDR2 is FQGTGA. There are 15 residues in the CDR3. The CDR3 DNA reads TGTGCCAGCAGCTTAACCGGGGCAGGGGATACTGAAGCTTTCTTT. This sequence encodes CASSLTGAGDTEAFF.

The J gene is TRBJ1-1, the V gene TRBV18; TRBD1 is a possible D gene (5 bases). Germline loops: CDR1 KGHSH, CDR2 LQKENI. The CDR3 length is 14 residues. Trimming pared 3 bases from V and 6 bases from J, leaving 14 bases between. This CDR3 is CASSPLDSGAEAFF. The CDR3 DNA reads as TGTGCCAGCTCACCCCTAGACAGTGGGGCTGAAGCTTTCTTT.

The J gene is TRBJ2-5, the V gene TRBV3-1 (or the pseudogene TRBV3-2), with 10 bases identical to TRBD2. The germline V gene encodes CDR1 LGHDT and CDR2 YNNKEL (reference sequence). This CDR3 is 19 amino acids long. With 4 bases clipped from V and 4 bases from J, the junction kept 18 bases outside the gene matches. The CDR3 protein is CASSLSLTGPLAGGETQYF. CDR3 nucleotide sequence: TGTGCCAGCAGCCTCTCCTTAACGGGACCTTTAGCGGGAGGAGAGACCCAGTACTTC.

There are a few counts of this clone. The chain employs TRBV9 and TRBJ1-3, with a tentative D call TRBD1 (5 bases). From germline, CDR1 is SGDLS and CDR2 YYNGEE. This CDR3 is built from 14 residues. Trimming removed 0 bases from V and 1 base from J, with 5 bases in between. The CDR3 region is CASSVAGSGNTIYF. DNA for the CDR3: TGTGCCAGCAGCGTAGCAGGGTCTGGAAACACCATATATTTT. The variable domain in full, with the rest retrieved from reference TRBV9 and TRBJ1-3, is DSGVTQTPKHLITATGQRVTLRCSPRSGDLSVYWYQQSLDQGLQFLIQYYNGEERAKGNILERFSAQQFPDLHSELNLSSLELGDSALYFCASSVAGSGNTIYFGEGSWLTVV.

The chain recombines TRBV7-9 with TRBJ2-2; D remains unclear. The germline V and J ends were trimmed by 5 bases and 6 bases, with 4 bases remaining between them. Germline CDR1 and CDR2: SEHNR and FQNEAQ (reference sequence). The CDR3 has 11 residues. CDR3 in DNA: TGTGCCAGCAGCCCCTCCGGGGAGCTGTTTTTT. Protein product: CASSPSGELFF. Looking up the rest from reference TRBV7-9 and TRBJ2-2 gives the full variable domain: DTGVSQNPRHKITKRGQNVTFRCDPISEHNRLYWYRQTLGQGPEFLTYFQNEAQLEKSRLLSDRFSAERPKGSFSTLEIQRTEQGDSAMYLCASSPSGELFFGEGSRLTVL.

This clone was picked up a small number of times. The rearrangement links TRBV30 to TRBJ2-7, with a weak D call TRBD1 (7 bases). CDR1 and CDR2 (germline): GTSNPN, SVGIG (reference sequence). Trimming removed 4 bases from V and 5 bases from J, with 15 bases in between. The CDR3 covers 13 residues. The CDR3 region is CAWNFGRGDEQYF. Written as DNA, the CDR3 is TGTGCCTGGAACTTTGGCAGGGGGGACGAGCAGTACTTC.